The 5 T cell receptor beta chains below come from one sample, sequenced in a study of T cells after yellow fever vaccination. TCRdb re-called the 5' RACE reads with MiXCR, one entry per CDR3 protein. Here the sample spans a few hundred thousand distinct CDR3 sequences, approximately 3.8% being singletons. This specimen was PBMCs, taken on the day of the yellow fever booster vaccination. Receptor source: a young man who received the YFV17D yellow fever vaccine.

This clonotype was detected many times. The chain is built from TRBV5-6 and TRBJ2-7, with D possibly matching TRBD1 (5 bases). V shed 0 bases and J shed 2 bases, with 12 bases lying between them. The length of the CDR3 is 15 residues. The germline V gene has CDR1 SGHDT and CDR2 YYEEEE. CDR3 DNA: TGTGCCAGCAGCTTGGACAGTCGCAGGGCCTACGAGCAGTACGTC. Translation: CASSLDSRRAYEQYV.

There are many counts of this clonotype. The chain employs TRBV20-1 and TRBJ1-1; TRBD1 is a possible D gene (5 bases). The ends were cut back, 6 bases at V and 4 bases at J, with 18 bases in the middle. This CDR3 contains 14 residues. Germline V gives CDR1 DFQATT, CDR2 SNEGSKA (reference sequence). This chain's CDR3 is CSAALGGGGTEAFF. DNA of the CDR3: TGCAGTGCCGCTTTGGGGGGGGGTGGCACTGAAGCTTTCTTT.

This clonotype was observed at least ten times. The chain is built from TRBV20-1 and TRBJ1-5; no firm D call. Germline V gene sequence: CDR1 DFQATT, CDR2 SNEGSKA (reference sequence). Trimming left V 3 bases short and J 0 bases short, with 21 bases between. The CDR3 spans 18 residues. The CDR3 region is CSARGFFGGSYSNQPQHF. The CDR3 region has the DNA TGCAGTGCTAGGGGCTTTTTCGGAGGCAGCTATAGCAATCAGCCCCAGCATTTT.

The genes are TRBV19 and TRBJ2-2, with D maybe TRBD2 (6 bases). CDR3 size: 13 residues. Germline V CDR1 and CDR2: LNHDA, SQIVND (reference sequence). The V end lost 3 bases, the J end lost 5 bases, and 7 bases lay between the germline ends. CDR3 amino acids: CASSMGGTGELFF. Written as DNA, the CDR3 is TGTGCCAGTAGTATGGGGGGTACCGGGGAGCTGTTTTTT.

The rearrangement uses TRBV4-1 and TRBJ2-7, with 8 bases identical to TRBD1. Trimming at V came to 5 bases and at J to 6 bases, leaving 12 bases not matched to a gene. The CDR3 covers 15 residues. The germline CDR1 and CDR2 sequences are MGHRA and YSYEKL. The CDR3 nucleotides read TGCGCCAGCAGCTCACGGACAGGGCCGTTGGGCGAGCAGTACTTC. Translation gives CASSSRTGPLGEQYF.